The 8 T cell receptor beta chains below all came from one sample that was sequenced in a study of T cell responses to AZD1222 COVID-19 vaccine (dated by TCRdb to 2020 to 2022). The sample's time point label, decoded: baseline before first vaccination. Reading the label with the study, this specimen's treatment or condition is: meningococcal conjugate vaccine given as trial control. Libraries came from the immunoSEQ multiplex PCR assay. In its TCRdb copy, this immuneACCESS table keeps in-frame sequences only and misses some clones. Where compared with another copy, unresolved V genes explain less than half of these, and the others have no known cause. The sample includes 150,000 to 200,000 clones, with 80% to 90% observed a single time. 2.7% of the sample is in the top ten clones. Sequences were derived from peripheral blood, sampled on day 0 of MenACWY control vaccination. The receptors stem from an adult in good health.

The chain employs TRBV28 and TRBJ1-1; D is perhaps TRBD1 (5 bases). The germline V gene has CDR1 MDHEN and CDR2 SYDVKM. The CDR3 loop spans 14 amino acids. The ends were cut back, 2 bases at V and 3 bases at J, with 10 bases in the middle. The CDR3 here is CASSLPTGYTEAFF. In DNA form, the CDR3 reads TGTGCCAGCAGTTTACCCACAGGTTACACTGAAGCTTTCTTT.

The genes are TRBV29-1 and TRBJ1-2; 7 bases map to TRBD1. The CDR3 loop spans 12 amino acids. V shed 7 bases and J 7 bases; nucleotides not matched to a gene: 9. Germline CDR1 and CDR2: SQVTM and ANQGSEA. The CDR3 protein is CSGGQDFFGYTF. The CDR3 DNA is TGCAGCGGAGGACAGGACTTTTTTGGCTACACCTTC.

CDR3 loop: CASSQMGLPGNTIYF. The CDR3 DNA is TGCGCCAGCAGTCAAATGGGGCTACCTGGAAACACCATATATTTT. The V call is TRBV4-1, the J call TRBJ1-3; the D gene is possibly TRBD1 (5 bases). The CDR3 totals 15 residues. Trimming took off 6 bases at V and 2 bases at J, with 14 bases between the two ends. Germline V gives CDR1 MGHRA, CDR2 YSYEKL.

The chain links TRBV28 to TRBJ1-2, with 12 bases aligning to TRBD1. The CDR3 runs 15 residues. CDR1 is MDHEN and CDR2 is SYDVKM in the germline V gene. Trimming at V came to 11 bases and at J to 4 bases, leaving 11 bases not matched to a gene. CDR3 protein: CAGEGDRGRSYGYTF. The CDR3 DNA is TGTGCCGGGGAAGGGGACAGGGGGCGAAGCTATGGCTACACCTTC.

The chain couples TRBV5-4 to TRBJ2-1; D perhaps matches TRBD2 (5 bases). The CDR3 covers 15 residues. V lost 1 base and J 2 bases, leaving 10 bases between the germline ends. CDR1 and CDR2 from the germline V gene are SGHNT and YYREEE (reference sequence). The CDR3 spells CASSLFGIAYNEQFF. CDR3 nucleotide sequence: TGTGCCAGCAGCTTGTTCGGGATAGCCTACAATGAGCAGTTCTTC.

In regard to this clone: This sample includes further DNA sequences coding for the same CDR3. The chain has TRBV27 and TRBJ2-1; 7 bases match TRBD1. The CDR3 is made up of 12 amino acids. With 6 bases clipped from V and 7 bases from J, the junction kept 3 bases outside the gene matches. Germline V gene data show CDR1 as MNHEY and CDR2 as SMNVEV (reference sequence). The CDR3 loop reads CASSLQGNEQFF. CDR3 in DNA: TGTGCCAGCAGCTTACAGGGGAATGAGCAGTTCTTC.

The V and J genes are TRBV28 and TRBJ1-3; 8 bases are a match to TRBD1. The CDR3 has 15 amino acids. The trim removed 3 bases at V and 2 bases at J, leaving 3 bases unmatched. From germline, CDR1 is MDHEN and CDR2 SYDVKM. CDR3 nucleotides: TGTGCCAGCAGTTTGGCACAGGGGGCTGGAAACACCATATATTTT. It is translated as CASSLAQGAGNTIYF.

The chain combines TRBV7-9 with TRBJ1-6; maybe TRBD1 (5 bases). The CDR3 is 17 amino acids. The germline V gene encodes CDR1 SEHNR and CDR2 FQNEAQ (reference sequence). V dropped 5 bases and J dropped 1 base, with 15 bases sitting between them. CDR3 protein: CASSASPQGSYNSPLHF. In DNA, the CDR3 is TGTGCCAGCAGCGCGAGCCCCCAGGGATCCTATAATTCACCCCTCCACTTT.